Listed here are 25 T cell receptor beta chains from one sample, sequenced in a study of T cell repertoires in cytomegalovirus infection. The antigens these receptors bind are not known. TCRdb ran MiXCR on the reads and lists one entry per CDR3 protein. The sample includes just over 450,000 distinct CDR3 sequences, roughly 42% of them seen just once. The sample consisted of cultured PBMCs, taken from culture after CMV antigen stimulation. Receptors originate from a human donor in good health (CMV status not recorded). Some clones in this sample may be carry-over from other donors' samples.

The V call is TRBV7-2, the J call TRBJ2-1; D ambiguous. Trimming removed 1 base from V and 5 bases from J, with 12 bases in between. CDR3 length: 15 amino acids. Germline assignment: CDR1 SGHTA and CDR2 FQGNSA. The CDR3 reads CASSLVGSLNNEQFF. The CDR3 DNA sequence: TGTGCCAGCAGCTTAGTGGGCAGCCTAAACAATGAGCAGTTCTTC.

This clonotype was counted a few times. This chain links TRBV6-5 with TRBJ2-3; TRBD1 is a possible D gene (6 bases). The CDR3 sequence is 14 residues long. Deletions cut 7 bases from V and 0 bases from J, with 11 bases between. Germline CDR1 MNHEY, CDR2 SVGAGI. The CDR3 DNA sequence: TGTGCCAGCAACCCGGGACACAGCACAGATACGCAGTATTTT. Translation gives CASNPGHSTDTQYF.

The rearrangement uses TRBV11-2 and TRBJ2-5; TRBD2 matches at 9 bases. Germline CDR1 is SGHAT and CDR2 is FQNNGV. Losses at the gene ends were 3 bases for V and 2 bases for J; bases not matched to a gene: 10. The CDR3 loop spans 17 amino acids. The CDR3 nucleotides are TGTGCCAGCAGCTTCCCCCGGGGCCTAGCGGGGCAAGAGACCCAGTACTTC. Encoded protein: CASSFPRGLAGQETQYF.

This clonotype was observed many times. The chain joins TRBV7-2 to TRBJ2-1; 11 nucleotides align to TRBD2. Trimming took 3 bases from V and 4 from J; bases not matched to a gene: 2. The length of the CDR3 is 15 residues. Germline loops: CDR1 SGHTA, CDR2 FQGNSA. The CDR3 DNA reads as TGTGCCAGCAGCTTTAGCGGGAGGGGTTACAATGAGCAGTTCTTC. Translating it yields CASSFSGRGYNEQFF.

This clonotype was detected many times. This chain joins TRBV7-2 and TRBJ2-3; possible D gene TRBD2, 6 bases. The CDR3 loop spans 15 amino acids. The V end lost 7 bases, the J end lost 4 bases, and 18 bases lay between the germline ends. In germline, CDR1 is SGHTA, CDR2 FQGNSA. CDR3 sequence (DNA): TGTGCCAGCAACCGTGGGGCGGGATTATCAGATACGCAGTATTTT. Translation gives CASNRGAGLSDTQYF. Combining the CDR3 with reference TRBV7-2 and TRBJ2-3 gives the whole variable domain GAGVSQSPSNKVTEKGKDVELRCDPISGHTALYWYRQSLGQGLEFLIYFQGNSAPDKSGLPSDRFSAERTGGSVSTLTIQRTQQEDSAVYLCASNRGAGLSDTQYFGPGTRLTVL.

V usage is TRBV6-1 and J usage is TRBJ1-1; no firm D call. Germline V gene sequence: CDR1 MNHNS, CDR2 SASEGT. The CDR3 has 12 amino acids. Trimming removed 2 bases from V and 11 bases from J, with 12 bases in between. In nucleotides, the CDR3 is TGTGCCAGCAGTGAAAGAACCCACTGGGCTTTCTTT. This encodes CASSERTHWAFF.

This clonotype was picked up a small number of times. The chain combines TRBV12-3 or TRBV12-4 with TRBJ1-3; D is ambiguous. This CDR3 comprises 13 residues. Trimming removed 7 bases from V and 7 bases from J, with 14 bases in between. DNA for the CDR3: TGTGCCAGCACCCCATGGGTGCCGAACACCATATATTTT. This gives the protein CASTPWVPNTIYF.

This clonotype was seen a few times. This chain joins TRBV7-9 and TRBJ2-3; the D is unclear. The CDR3 consists of 17 residues. Germline CDR1 and CDR2: SEHNR and FQNEAQ (reference sequence). The germline V and J ends were trimmed by 0 bases and 0 bases, with 13 bases remaining between them. CDR3 nucleotides: TGTGCCAGCAGCTTAGCGCTTGGCTACGCTAGCACAGATACGCAGTATTTT. It is translated as CASSLALGYASTDTQYF.

This rearrangement joins TRBV7-6 to TRBJ2-7; D gene unclear. Looked up from germline, CDR1 is SGHVS and CDR2 is FNYEAQ. The CDR3 extends over 13 amino acids. The V end lost 4 bases, the J end lost 2 bases, and 9 bases lay between the germline ends. CDR3 amino acids: CASSSEVTYEQYF. CDR3 nucleotide sequence: TGTGCCAGCAGCTCAGAGGTAACCTACGAGCAGTACTTC.

The chain uses TRBV4-1 and TRBJ2-5; weak D call: TRBD2 (7 bases). The CDR3 runs to 15 residues. Germline CDR1 reads MGHRA; CDR2 reads YSYEKL. The ends were cut back, 4 bases at V and 4 bases at J, with 16 bases in the middle. CDR3 loop: CASSPRGGVGETQYF. The CDR3 DNA reads TGCGCCAGCAGCCCCCGAGGGGGGGTGGGAGAGACCCAGTACTTC.

The sample holds a few counts of this clonotype. The CDR3 bases are TGTGCCAGCAGTTACCTCCGGGACGACGGCTACACCTTC. It is translated as CASSYLRDDGYTF. The chain recombines TRBV6-6 with TRBJ1-2; possibly TRBD1 for D (5 bases). The CDR3 spans 13 residues. V was pared by 2 bases and J by 8 bases, with 12 bases between. Germline CDR1 and CDR2: MNHNY and SVGAGI (reference sequence).

This chain joins TRBV27 and TRBJ2-1; no firm D call. Per the germline V gene, CDR1 is MNHEY and CDR2 is SMNVEV (reference sequence). This CDR3 has 12 residues. V lost 6 bases, J lost 6 bases, and 9 bases lay in between. As DNA, the CDR3 is TGTGCCAGCAGAAGGAGTGGCAATGAGCAGTTCTTC. This gives the protein CASRRSGNEQFF.

The chain carries TRBV6-4 and TRBJ1-1, with 9 bases fitting TRBD1. Per the germline V gene, CDR1 is MRHNA and CDR2 is SNTAGT. Germline trimming cut 8 bases from V and 1 base from J; bases unmatched to any gene: 14. CDR3 size: 17 residues. This CDR3 is CASPSPNRGRGNTEAFF. The CDR3 nucleotides are TGTGCCAGCCCAAGCCCGAACAGGGGGCGCGGGAACACTGAAGCTTTCTTT.

The genes are TRBV5-4 and TRBJ2-2; 8 bases are shared with TRBD1. CDR3 size: 17 residues. Germline V gene data show CDR1 as SGHNT and CDR2 as YYREEE (reference sequence). Germline trimming cut 4 bases from V and 3 bases from J; bases unmatched to any gene: 11. In nucleotides, the CDR3 is TGTGCCAGCAGCAAACCGACAGGGGTTGGCTACACCGGGGAGCTGTTTTTT. As protein: CASSKPTGVGYTGELFF.

The chain couples TRBV2 to TRBJ2-3; D not resolved. The germline V gene encodes CDR1 SNHLY and CDR2 FYNNEI. V lost 7 bases to trimming and J lost 6 bases, with 11 bases between them. The CDR3 extends over 12 amino acids. The CDR3 coding sequence is TGTGCCAGCATCTTCGACGAGGATACGCAGTATTTT. Protein sequence: CASIFDEDTQYF.

This sequence joins TRBV6-2 or TRBV6-3 and TRBJ1-1, with 7 nucleotides matching TRBD1. CDR3 length equals 14 residues. V gave up 4 bases and J gave up 5 bases; unmatched junction bases: 7. Germline CDR1 MNHEY, CDR2 SVGEGT. CDR3 in amino acids: CASSFTGAGTEAFF. CDR3 DNA sequence: TGTGCCAGCAGTTTCACAGGGGCGGGTACTGAAGCTTTCTTT.

This clonotype turned up a few times. V and J are TRBV7-2 and TRBJ2-1, with 7 bases identical to TRBD1. From germline, CDR1 is SGHTA and CDR2 FQGNSA. The CDR3 runs to 17 residues. Trimming cost V 1 base and J 7 bases; bases outside gene matches: 13. CDR3 region: CASSLGRGLTAGNEQFF. The CDR3 DNA is TGTGCCAGCAGCTTAGGAAGGGGGCTTACGGCGGGTAATGAGCAGTTCTTC. Filled out from reference TRBV7-2 and TRBJ2-1, the complete variable domain reads GAGVSQSPSNKVTEKGKDVELRCDPISGHTALYWYRQSLGQGLEFLIYFQGNSAPDKSGLPSDRFSAERTGGSVSTLTIQRTQQEDSAVYLCASSLGRGLTAGNEQFFGPGTRLTVL.

This chain connects TRBV7-9 to TRBJ1-3; D may be TRBD1 (5 bases). Between the trimmed V and J ends, which lost 0 bases and 0 bases, there was a span of 9 bases. CDR3 length: 16 residues. In germline, CDR1 is SEHNR, CDR2 FQNEAQ (reference sequence). DNA for the CDR3: TGTGCCAGCAGCTTAGCTGGGACGCTCTCTGGAAACACCATATATTTT. Amino acids: CASSLAGTLSGNTIYF.

The rearrangement links TRBV24-1 to TRBJ2-5; D may correspond to TRBD1 or TRBD2 (6 bases each). The germline gives CDR1 KGHDR, CDR2 SFDVKD. The ends were cut back, 7 bases at V and 9 bases at J, with 17 bases in the middle. The CDR3 length is 13 residues. The CDR3 spells CATRDGSRGPQYF. The CDR3 nucleotides are TGTGCCACCAGGGACGGTTCTCGGGGGCCCCAGTACTTC.

This clonotype was observed a handful of times. J is TRBJ2-1 and V is TRBV27; D is uncertain. Looked up from germline, CDR1 is MNHEY and CDR2 is SMNVEV (reference sequence). Trimming shortened V by 1 base and J by 7 bases, and 11 bases separated the two germline ends. The CDR3 sequence is 14 residues long. In DNA, the CDR3 is TGTGCCAGCAGTTTATTACCCCCTGTAAATGAGCAGTTCTTC. Translated: CASSLLPPVNEQFF.

CDR3 DNA sequence: TGTGCCAGTAGTATTCCCGGGACAGGGCTCTACGAGCAGTACTTC. It translates to CASSIPGTGLYEQYF. The chain joins TRBV19 to TRBJ2-7, with 9 positions matching TRBD1. Germline CDR1 and CDR2: LNHDA and SQIVND (reference sequence). CDR3 size: 15 residues. V lost 3 bases to trimming and J lost 3 bases; unmatched junction nucleotides: 6.

V is TRBV12-3 or TRBV12-4 and J is TRBJ2-3, with TRBD2 identical over 7 bases. The CDR3 covers 14 residues. J gave up 6 bases and V 5 bases, and 8 bases lay outside the gene matches. This chain's CDR3 is CASSPGLPLDTQYF. CDR3 nucleotide sequence: TGTGCCAGCAGTCCGGGACTACCGCTCGATACGCAGTATTTT.

The chain employs TRBV12-3 or TRBV12-4 and TRBJ2-5; D is uncertain. This CDR3 region has 14 residues. Trimming took 8 bases from V and 2 from J, leaving 15 bases between them. The CDR3 DNA reads as TGTGCCAGCCAATACTCTCTAGGGCAAGAGACCCAGTACTTC. It translates to CASQYSLGQETQYF.

V is TRBV6-2 or TRBV6-3 and J is TRBJ2-2, with a weak D call TRBD2 (5 bases). The germline CDR1 and CDR2 sequences are MNHEY and SVGEGT. V shed 4 bases and J shed 8 bases, with 20 bases lying between them. The length of the CDR3 is 16 residues. The CDR3, as DNA: TGTGCCAGCAGTTCCATGGACGGACTTATAGGGGGGGAGCTGTTTTTT. This sequence encodes CASSSMDGLIGGELFF.

V gene TRBV7-6 combines with J gene TRBJ2-3; D remains unclear. CDR1 and CDR2 from the germline V gene are SGHVS and FNYEAQ. The CDR3 runs 13 residues. Trimming cost V 6 bases and J 4 bases, with 11 bases left between them. CDR3 nucleotide sequence: TGTGCCAGCAGAGGCTTCGGCGCAGATACGCAGTATTTT. It translates to CASRGFGADTQYF.